The clone carrying this TCR beta chain has more than one count but fewer than ten. Use of 60 Vbeta and 13 Jbeta primers characterized the PCR. Profiling relied on immunoSEQ multiplex PCR, and the TCRdb table lists in-frame clones only, not all of them. Of some 200,000 clones in the sample, roughly 83% were seen once. The CDR3 has 14 residues. The germline V gene encodes CDR1 MNHNS and CDR2 SASEGT. V lost 7 bases to trimming and J lost 2 bases, with 12 bases between them. This sample was taken from a study of cytomegalovirus exposure and HLA in healthy donors. Material: PBMCs. The V gene is TRBV6-1, the J gene TRBJ1-5, with D unclear. The receptor was derived from a girl between 10 and 17 years old in good health and CMV-seronegative. This CDR3 is CASNEGDGNQPQHF. The CDR3 DNA reads TGTGCCAGCAATGAGGGCGACGGCAATCAGCCCCAGCATTTT.